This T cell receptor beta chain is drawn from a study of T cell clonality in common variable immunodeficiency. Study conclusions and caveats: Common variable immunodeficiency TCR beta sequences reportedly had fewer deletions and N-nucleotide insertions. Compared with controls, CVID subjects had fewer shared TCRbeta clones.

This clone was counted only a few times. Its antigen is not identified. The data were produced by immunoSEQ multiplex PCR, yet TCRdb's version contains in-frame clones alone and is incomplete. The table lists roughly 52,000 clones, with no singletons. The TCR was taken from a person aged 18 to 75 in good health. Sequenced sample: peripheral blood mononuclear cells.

The CDR3 here is CASSSGLAGGSGETQYF. The sequenced part of the CDR3 DNA is TGCGCCAGCAGTTCTGGACTAGCGGGAGGGTCGGGGGAGACC. This rearrangement joins TRBV5-1 to TRBJ2-5; 15 bases match TRBD2. Read sequence stops 3 residues before the CDR3 end, and the germline J gene provides the missing end. This CDR3 is 17 amino acids long. V gave up 5 bases and J gave up 5 bases; unmatched junction bases: 10. CDR1 and CDR2 from the germline V gene are SGHRS and YFSETQ.